Presented here are 6 T cell receptor beta chains from one specimen sequenced in a study of T cell responses to AZD1222 COVID-19 vaccine. Assay: immunoSEQ multiplex PCR; the TCRdb copy retains only in-frame clones and omits some. Among under 80,000 clones listed, around four fifths were seen once. Sample: peripheral blood, taken on day 0 of AZD1222 vaccination. These TCRs come from an adult in good health.

The chain has TRBV10-3 and TRBJ1-2, with D unresolved. The germline CDR1 and CDR2 sequences are ENHRY and SYGVKD. The CDR3 loop spans 14 amino acids. Trimming shortened V by 7 bases and J by 4 bases, and 16 bases separated the two germline ends. CDR3 amino acids: CAITPVEGGYGYTF. As DNA, the CDR3 is TGTGCCATCACCCCCGTAGAGGGCGGCTATGGCTACACCTTC.

This sequence joins TRBV6-5 and TRBJ1-6; unclear D gene. Germline-derived CDR1 and CDR2 are MNHEY and SVGAGI. The germline V and J ends were trimmed by 6 bases and 7 bases, with 13 bases remaining between them. This CDR3 contains 14 residues. This CDR3 reads CASRPSGGNSPLHF. In nucleotides, the CDR3 is TGTGCCAGCAGGCCCTCGGGAGGGAATTCACCCCTCCACTTT.

The table lists this clone with a count of one. This rearrangement joins TRBV10-1 to TRBJ2-2; D is perhaps TRBD1 or TRBD2 (5 bases each). The CDR3 sequence is 14 residues long. V gave up 6 bases and J gave up 4 bases, with 12 bases separating them. Looked up from germline, CDR1 is WNHNN and CDR2 is SYGVQD (reference sequence). As DNA, the CDR3 is TGCGCCAGCAGCGGGACGAGACGCACCGGGGAGCTGTTTTTT. Amino acids: CASSGTRRTGELFF.

The CDR3 sequence: CASRNGQGASDEQYF. CDR3 sequence (DNA): TGCGCCAGCAGAAATGGACAGGGGGCTTCGGACGAGCAGTACTTC. The rearrangement uses TRBV10-2 and TRBJ2-7, with 11 bases identical to TRBD1. The CDR3 sequence is 15 residues long. With V trimmed by 6 bases and J by 5 bases, 9 bases remained unmatched. Looked up from germline, CDR1 is WSHSY and CDR2 is SAAADI.

This sequence joins TRBV16 and TRBJ1-2, with TRBD1 as a possible D gene (5 bases). The CDR3 extends over 14 amino acids. Germline values: CDR1 KGHSY, CDR2 FQNENV. Trimming cost V 3 bases and J 2 bases, with 10 bases left between them. The CDR3 is CASSHWDGNYGYTF. CDR3 DNA: TGTGCCAGCAGCCATTGGGACGGCAACTATGGCTACACCTTC.

This clone was seen a single time. The CDR3: CASSRKGLINQPQHF. The CDR3, as DNA: TGTGCCAGCAGCCGAAAGGGACTGATCAATCAGCCCCAGCATTTT. The chain recombines TRBV6-2 or TRBV6-3 with TRBJ1-5, with D maybe TRBD1 (5 bases). This CDR3 spans 15 amino acids. CDR1 and CDR2 (germline): MNHEY, SVGEGT. V lost 6 bases and J lost 3, with 15 bases in between.